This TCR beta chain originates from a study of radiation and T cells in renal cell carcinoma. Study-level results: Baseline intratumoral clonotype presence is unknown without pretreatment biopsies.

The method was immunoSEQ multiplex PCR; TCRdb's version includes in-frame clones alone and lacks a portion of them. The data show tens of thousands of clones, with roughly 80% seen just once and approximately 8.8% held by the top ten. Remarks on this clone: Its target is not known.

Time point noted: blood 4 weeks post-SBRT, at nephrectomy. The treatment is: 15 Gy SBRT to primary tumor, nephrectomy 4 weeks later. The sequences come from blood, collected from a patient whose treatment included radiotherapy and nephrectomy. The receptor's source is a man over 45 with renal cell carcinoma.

Here the CDR3 DNA reads TGTGCCAGCAGCCCCTACGGGGGGTTTAATGAAAAACTGTTTTTT. Translating it yields CASSPYGGFNEKLFF. This chain uses TRBV9 with TRBJ1-4; maybe TRBD1 (5 bases). CDR1 and CDR2 (germline): SGDLS, YYNGEE. The CDR3 covers 15 residues. The V gene lost 4 bases and the J gene lost 4 bases, with 14 bases spanning the gap.